This T cell receptor beta chain emerged from a study of blood T cells in healthy people across ages. Overall study findings and caveats: Age advanced and TCR beta diversity per million T cells fell, roughly linearly.

A J-beta primer mix and a sample-barcoded 5' primer were used in a second PCR of about 6 to 12 cycles. All samples gave at least 2.5 million CDR3-containing paired-end reads. From the 5' RACE reads, TCRdb called clonotypes with MiXCR, one entry per CDR3 protein. The sample consists of 800,000 or so distinct CDR3 sequences, 20% to 25% of them appearing once. With regard to this clonotype: Antigen specificity is unknown.

The CDR3 length is 16 residues. V shed 5 bases, J shed 4 bases, and the junction held 8 bases outside the gene matches. CDR1 and CDR2 from the germline V gene are SGHTA and FQGNSA. This sample also belongs to another study, concerning T cells of mothers and their children.

This chain uses TRBV7-2 with TRBJ2-6, with TRBD1 matching 7 bases. Sequencing input: blood. The TCR sequence derives from a boy aged 5 to 17 in good health. The CDR3 DNA reads TGTGCCAGCAGCCCGGTAACAGGGGCCGGGGCCAACGTCCTGACTTTC. Its translation is CASSPVTGAGANVLTF.